A selection of T cell receptor beta chains follows, all from one sample in a study of esophageal squamous cell carcinoma under preoperative chemotherapy. TCRdb re-derived calls from the PCR reads in MiXCR, one entry per CDR3 protein. The sample holds about 15,000 distinct CDR3 sequences; roughly 60% are singletons and the top ten take more than 50%. This material was collected from a patient given preoperative chemotherapy. The source is a human donor with esophageal squamous cell carcinoma. The donor label of this sample is uncertain. Each CDR3 is given with its conserved first and last residue. A D gene is named only where the DNA matches it firmly. Expanded clones are given a class, and other clones once, few, many or no size at all.

.	TRBV14	TRBJ2-1	.	CASSQEPLSYNEQFF	TGTGCCAGCAGCCAAGAACCTCTCTCCTACAATGAGCAGTTCTTC
TRBD2	TRBV6-1	TRBJ2-5	once	CASSASGGGRGPETQYF	TGTGCCAGCAGTGCAAGCGGGGGGGGGCGCGGCCCAGAGACGCAGTACTTC
TRBD2	TRBV6-1	TRBJ2-3	.	CASRGGGEGAPDTQYF	TGTGCCAGCAGGGGAGGTGGGGAGGGAGCCCCAGATACGCAGTATTTC
.	TRBV6-5	TRBJ2-3	.	CASSYRTGTDTQYF	TGTGCCAGCAGTTACCGGACTGGAACAGATACGCAGTATTTT
.	TRBV6-1	TRBJ2-7	many	CASSSWGDSYEQYF	TGTGCCAGCAGCTCCTGGGGGGACTCCTACGAGCAGTACTTC
TRBD1	TRBV6-1	TRBJ2-5	.	CASSRTGGQETQYF	TGTGCCAGCAGCCGGACAGGGGGCCAGGAGACCCAGTACTTC
.	TRBV6-1	TRBJ2-5	many	CASSEEGRRETQYF	TGTGCCAGCAGTGAAGAGGGCAGAAGGGAGACCCAGTACTTC
.	TRBV12-3/TRBV12-4	TRBJ2-2	.	CASSLGQTVTGELFF	TGTGCCAGCAGTTTAGGACAGACAGTCACCGGGGAGCTGTTTTTT
TRBD1	TRBV6-1	TRBJ2-7	once	CASRGWGAGGKETQYF	TGTGCCAGCAGGGGGTGGGGGGCAGGGGGCAAAGAGACGCAGTACTTC
.	TRBV6-1	TRBJ1-5	.	CASSEAGHQPQHF	TGTGCCAGCAGTGAAGCAGGCCATCAGCCCCAGCATTTT
.	TRBV6-5	TRBJ2-1	once	CASSYGGSYNEQFF	TGTGCCAGCAGTTACGGTGGCAGCTACAATGAGCAGTTCTTC
.	TRBV27	TRBJ2-1	few	CATQSSYNEQFF	TGTGCCACCCAGAGCTCCTACAATGAGCAGTTCTTC
TRBD2	TRBV6-1	TRBJ2-2	many	CASQGGLAAGELFF	TGTGCCAGCCAGGGAGGACTAGCGGCCGGGGAGCTGTTTTTT
.	TRBV6-1	TRBJ2-5	.	CASSEASAGQDTQYF	TGTGCCAGCAGTGAAGCTTCGGCGGGCCAAGATACGCAGTACTTC
.	TRBV10-3	TRBJ2-5	.	CAGRSGREQETQYF	TGTGCGGGGCGATCGGGCCGTGAACAAGAGACCCAGTACTTC
TRBD2	TRBV12-3/TRBV12-4	TRBJ2-5	.	CASSPYGGGRTDTQYF	TGTGCCAGCAGTCCTTACGGGGGGGGACGCACAGATACGCAGTATTTC
.	TRBV6-1	TRBJ1-4	.	CASSEWGTNEKLFF	TGTGCCAGCAGTGAATGGGGTACTAATGAAAAACTGTTTTTT
.	TRBV6-1	TRBJ2-3	.	CASSEGGQGATDTQYF	TGTGCCAGCAGTGAAGGTGGGCAGGGAGCCACAGATACGCAGTACTTT
TRBD1	TRBV6-1	TRBJ2-3	few	CASSAGTGGTDTQYF	TGTGCCAGCAGCGCAGGGACAGGTGGCACAGATACGCAGTATTTT
TRBD1	TRBV6-1	TRBJ2-5	.	CARGDGDRGAETQYF	TGTGCCAGGGGGGATGGGGACAGGGGCGCAGAGACCCAGTATTTC
TRBD2	TRBV7-2	TRBJ2-1	.	CASSRSGRRSYNEQHF	TGTGCCAGCAGCCGTAGCGGGAGAAGGTCCTACAATGAGCAGCACTTT
.	TRBV6-1	TRBJ2-3	once	CASSQGVSTGTQFF	TGTGCGAGCAGCCAGGGAGTGAGCACAGGGACGCAGTTTTTT
TRBD2	TRBV6-5	TRBJ2-5	.	CASSYSPSGRAETQYF	TGTGCCAGCAGTTACTCTCCTAGCGGAAGGGCAGAGACCCAGTACTTC
.	TRBV6-1	TRBJ2-3	.	CASRTEAVSTGTQFF	TGTGCCAGCAGAACCGAGGCTGTGAGCACCGGGACGCAGTTTTTT
.	TRBV6-4	TRBJ2-3	few	CASSDSKGTDTQYF	TGTGCCAGCAGTGACTCGAAGGGCACAGATACGCAGTATTTT
TRBD2	TRBV7-2	TRBJ2-4	.	CASSAPGGWGKNIQYF	TGTGCCAGCAGCGCACCGGGGGGGTGGGGCAAAAACATTCAGTATTTC